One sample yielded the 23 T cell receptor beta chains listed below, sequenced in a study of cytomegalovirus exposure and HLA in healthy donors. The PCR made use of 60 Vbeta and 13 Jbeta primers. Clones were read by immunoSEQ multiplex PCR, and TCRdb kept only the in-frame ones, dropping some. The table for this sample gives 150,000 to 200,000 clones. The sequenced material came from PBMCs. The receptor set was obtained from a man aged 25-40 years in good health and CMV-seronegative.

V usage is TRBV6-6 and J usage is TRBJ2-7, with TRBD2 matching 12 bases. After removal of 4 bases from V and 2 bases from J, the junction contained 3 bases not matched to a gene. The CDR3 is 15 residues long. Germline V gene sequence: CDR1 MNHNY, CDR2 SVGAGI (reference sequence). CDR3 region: CASSSLAGGPYEQYF. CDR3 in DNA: TGTGCCAGCAGTTCCCTAGCGGGAGGGCCCTACGAGCAGTACTTC.

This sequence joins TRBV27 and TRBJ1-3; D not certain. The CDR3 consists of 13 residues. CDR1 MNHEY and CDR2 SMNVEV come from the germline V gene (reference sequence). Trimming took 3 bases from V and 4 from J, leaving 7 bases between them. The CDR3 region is CASSFYQGNTIYF. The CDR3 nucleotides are TGTGCCAGCAGTTTCTACCAAGGAAACACCATATATTTT.

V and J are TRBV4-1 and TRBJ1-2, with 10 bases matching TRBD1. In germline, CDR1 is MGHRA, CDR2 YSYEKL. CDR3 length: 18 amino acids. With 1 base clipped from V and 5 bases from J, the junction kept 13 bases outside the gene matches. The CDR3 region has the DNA TGCGCCAGCAGCCAAGCCCCCACCCGGGACAGGGGTAGGTATGGCTACACCTTC. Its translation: CASSQAPTRDRGRYGYTF.

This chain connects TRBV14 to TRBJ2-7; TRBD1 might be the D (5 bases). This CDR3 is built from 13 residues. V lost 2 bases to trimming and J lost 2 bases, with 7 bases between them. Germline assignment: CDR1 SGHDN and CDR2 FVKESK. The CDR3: CASSQLGAYEQYF. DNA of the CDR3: TGTGCCAGCAGCCAACTAGGGGCCTACGAGCAGTACTTC.

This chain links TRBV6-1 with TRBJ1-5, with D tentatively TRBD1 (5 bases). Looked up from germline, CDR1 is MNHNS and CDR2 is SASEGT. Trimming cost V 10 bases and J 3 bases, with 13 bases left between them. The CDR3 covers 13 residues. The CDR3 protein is CAMGGGPNQPQHF. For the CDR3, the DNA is TGTGCCATGGGGGGAGGCCCCAATCAGCCCCAGCATTTT.

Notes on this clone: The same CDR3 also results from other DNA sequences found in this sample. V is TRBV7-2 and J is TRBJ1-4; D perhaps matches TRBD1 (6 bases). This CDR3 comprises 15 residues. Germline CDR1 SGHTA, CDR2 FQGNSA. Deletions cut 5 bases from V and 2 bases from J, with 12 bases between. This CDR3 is CASSLVGATNEKLFF. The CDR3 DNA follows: TGTGCCAGCAGCCTGGTGGGGGCGACTAATGAAAAACTGTTTTTT. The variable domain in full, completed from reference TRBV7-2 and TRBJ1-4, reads GAGVSQSPSNKVTEKGKDVELRCDPISGHTALYWYRQSLGQGLEFLIYFQGNSAPDKSGLPSDRFSAERTGGSVSTLTIQRTQQEDSAVYLCASSLVGATNEKLFFGSGTQLSVL.

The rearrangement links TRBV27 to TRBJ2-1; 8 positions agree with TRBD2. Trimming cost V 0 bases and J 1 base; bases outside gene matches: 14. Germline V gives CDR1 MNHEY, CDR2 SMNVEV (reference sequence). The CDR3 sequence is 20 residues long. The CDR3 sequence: CASSLSNPGGWSLSYNEQFF. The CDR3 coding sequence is TGTGCCAGCAGTTTATCGAACCCGGGAGGGTGGTCTTTATCCTACAATGAGCAGTTCTTC.

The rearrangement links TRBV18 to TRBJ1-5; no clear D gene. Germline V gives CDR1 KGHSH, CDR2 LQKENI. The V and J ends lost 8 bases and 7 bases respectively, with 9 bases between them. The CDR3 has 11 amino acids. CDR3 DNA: TGTGCCAGCGGGCCAGGCCAGCCCCAGCATTTT. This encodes CASGPGQPQHF.

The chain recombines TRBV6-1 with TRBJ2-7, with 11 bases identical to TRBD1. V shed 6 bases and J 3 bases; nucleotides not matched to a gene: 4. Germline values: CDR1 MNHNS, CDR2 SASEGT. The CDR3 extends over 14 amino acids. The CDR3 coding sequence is TGTGCCAGCAGAGCCGGGACAGGGGGCTACGAGCAGTACTTC. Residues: CASRAGTGGYEQYF.

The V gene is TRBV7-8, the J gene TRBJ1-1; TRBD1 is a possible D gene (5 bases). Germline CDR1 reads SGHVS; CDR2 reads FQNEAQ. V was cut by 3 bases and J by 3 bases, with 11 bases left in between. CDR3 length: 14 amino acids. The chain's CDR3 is CASSFNQGYTEAFF. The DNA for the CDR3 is TGTGCCAGCAGCTTTAATCAGGGATACACTGAAGCTTTCTTT.

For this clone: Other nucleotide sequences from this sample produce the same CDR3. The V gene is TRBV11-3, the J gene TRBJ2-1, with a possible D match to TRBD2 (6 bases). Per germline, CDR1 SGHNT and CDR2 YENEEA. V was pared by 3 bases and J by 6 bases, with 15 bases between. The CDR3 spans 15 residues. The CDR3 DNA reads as TGTGCCAGCAGCTTCGAAGGGCTGGGGGGCAATGAGCAGTTCTTC. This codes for CASSFEGLGGNEQFF.

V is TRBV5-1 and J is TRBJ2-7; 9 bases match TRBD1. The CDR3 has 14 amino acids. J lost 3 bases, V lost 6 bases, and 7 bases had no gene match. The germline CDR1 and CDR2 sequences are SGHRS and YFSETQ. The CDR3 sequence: CASNNRGPYYEQYF. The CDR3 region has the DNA TGCGCCAGCAACAACAGGGGGCCGTACTACGAGCAGTACTTC.

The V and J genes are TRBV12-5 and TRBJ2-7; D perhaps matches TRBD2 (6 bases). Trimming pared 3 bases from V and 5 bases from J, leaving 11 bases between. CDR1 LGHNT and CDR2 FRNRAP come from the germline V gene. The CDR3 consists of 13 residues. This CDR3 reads CASGLTAGNEQYF. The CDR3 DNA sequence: TGTGCTAGTGGTTTAACGGCGGGGAACGAGCAGTACTTC.

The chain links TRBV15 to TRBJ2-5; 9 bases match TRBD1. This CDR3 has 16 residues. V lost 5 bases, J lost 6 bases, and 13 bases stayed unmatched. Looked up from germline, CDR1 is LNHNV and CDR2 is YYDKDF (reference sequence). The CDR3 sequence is CATSVRPGQGIQTQYF. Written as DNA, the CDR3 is TGTGCCACCAGCGTGCGACCGGGACAGGGTATACAGACCCAGTACTTC.

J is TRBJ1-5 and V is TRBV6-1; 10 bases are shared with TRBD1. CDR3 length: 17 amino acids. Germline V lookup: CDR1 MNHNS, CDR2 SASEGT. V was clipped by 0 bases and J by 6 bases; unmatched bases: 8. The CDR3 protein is CASSEALDRGWVQPQHF. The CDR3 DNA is TGTGCCAGCAGTGAAGCCCTGGACAGGGGGTGGGTTCAGCCCCAGCATTTT.

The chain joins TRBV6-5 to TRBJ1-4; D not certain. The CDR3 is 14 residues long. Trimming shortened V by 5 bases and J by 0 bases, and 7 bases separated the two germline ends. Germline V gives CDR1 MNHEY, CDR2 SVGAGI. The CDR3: CASSASATNEKLFF. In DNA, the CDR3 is TGTGCCAGCAGTGCCAGCGCAACTAATGAAAAACTGTTTTTT.

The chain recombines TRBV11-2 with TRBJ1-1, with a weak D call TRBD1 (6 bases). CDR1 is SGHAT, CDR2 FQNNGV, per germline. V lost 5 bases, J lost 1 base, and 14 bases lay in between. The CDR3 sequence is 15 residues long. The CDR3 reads CASSPPTGANTEAFF. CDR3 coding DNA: TGTGCCAGCAGCCCCCCGACAGGTGCGAACACTGAAGCTTTCTTT.

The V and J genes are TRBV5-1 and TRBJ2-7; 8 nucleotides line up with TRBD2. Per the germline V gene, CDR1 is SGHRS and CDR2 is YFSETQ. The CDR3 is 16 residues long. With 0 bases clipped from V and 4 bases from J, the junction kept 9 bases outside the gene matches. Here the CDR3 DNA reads TGCGCCAGCAGCTTGGAGGGTATAGCGGGGTTGTACGAGCAGTACTTC. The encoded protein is CASSLEGIAGLYEQYF.

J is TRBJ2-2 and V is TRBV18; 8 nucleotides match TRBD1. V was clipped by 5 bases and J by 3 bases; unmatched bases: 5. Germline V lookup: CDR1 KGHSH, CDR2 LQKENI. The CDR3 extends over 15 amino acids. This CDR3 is CASSVGQGYTGELFF. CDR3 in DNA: TGTGCCAGCTCAGTCGGACAGGGATACACCGGGGAGCTGTTTTTT.

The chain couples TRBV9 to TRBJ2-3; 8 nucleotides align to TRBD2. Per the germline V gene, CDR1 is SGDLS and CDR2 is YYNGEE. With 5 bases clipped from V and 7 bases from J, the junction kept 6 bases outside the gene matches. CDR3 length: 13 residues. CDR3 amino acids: CASSRGGRNTQYF. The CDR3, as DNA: TGTGCCAGCAGTCGGGGGGGCAGGAATACGCAGTATTTT.

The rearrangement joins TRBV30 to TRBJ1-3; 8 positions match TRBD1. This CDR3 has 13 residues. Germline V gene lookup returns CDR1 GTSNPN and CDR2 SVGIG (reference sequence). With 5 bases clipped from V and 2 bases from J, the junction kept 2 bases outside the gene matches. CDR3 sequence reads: CAWQQGAGNTIYF. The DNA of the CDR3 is TGTGCCTGGCAACAGGGGGCTGGAAACACCATATATTTT.

DNA of the CDR3: TGTGCCTTTGGAGGGTTAGATACGCAGTATTTT. Its translation: CAFGGLDTQYF. The V and J genes are TRBV30 and TRBJ2-3, with D perhaps TRBD2 (6 bases). The CDR3 loop spans 11 amino acids. The germline gives CDR1 GTSNPN, CDR2 SVGIG (reference sequence). V was cut by 7 bases and J by 5 bases, with 10 bases left in between.

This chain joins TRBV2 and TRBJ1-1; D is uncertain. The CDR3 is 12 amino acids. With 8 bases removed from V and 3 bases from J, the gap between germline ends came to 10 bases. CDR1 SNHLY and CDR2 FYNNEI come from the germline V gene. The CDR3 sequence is CASEVEYTEAFF. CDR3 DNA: TGTGCCAGCGAAGTAGAATACACTGAAGCTTTCTTT. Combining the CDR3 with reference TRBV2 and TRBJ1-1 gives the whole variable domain EPEVTQTPSHQVTQMGQEVILRCVPISNHLYFYWYRQILGQKVEFLVSFYNNEISEKSEIFDDQFSVERPDGSNFTLKIRSTKLEDSAMYFCASEVEYTEAFFGQGTRLTVV.